This is a list of T cell receptor beta chains from one sample in a study of control samples from healthy donors and cancer patients. Some clones are missing from TCRdb's copy, which holds only in-frame ones; the method was immunoSEQ multiplex PCR. The table lists about 80,000 clones, approximately 88% of them singletons. The sequenced sample consisted of blood. These receptors came from a woman aged 60 to 75 in good health. Both conserved end residues are part of each CDR3.

j_call,v_call,cdr3_aa
TRBJ1-1,TRBV5-4,CASSLEGARAFF
TRBJ1-4,TRBV21-1,CASSKAQDRNNEKLFF
TRBJ1-2,TRBV7-6,CASSRTGTGGYGYTF
TRBJ1-6,TRBV30,CAWADGYNSPLHF
TRBJ1-1,TRBV6-2/TRBV6-3,CASSYLREMNLAFF
TRBJ1-1,TRBV12-3/TRBV12-4,CASLRGQGTEAFF
TRBJ1-2,TRBV2,CASSPGQGGYTF
TRBJ2-7,TRBV20-1,CSASKGYEQYF
TRBJ2-1,TRBV9,CASSVGGSGEQFF
TRBJ1-2,TRBV5-8,CASTNLGSNYGYTF
TRBJ2-2,TRBV2,CASNRDRKPGELFF
TRBJ2-3,TRBV7-8,CASSPRGGSTDTQYF
TRBJ1-6,TRBV6-5,CASSYRGRLNSPLHF
TRBJ2-6,TRBV24-1,CATSDGQGISGANVLTF
TRBJ1-1,TRBV28,CASTIPVRSTEAFF
TRBJ2-2,TRBV5-4,CASSKGTGGANTGELFF
TRBJ1-5,TRBV10-3,CAISEGNSNQPQHF
TRBJ1-1,TRBV11-2,CASSSTTGLAEAFF
TRBJ1-2,TRBV5-1,CASSLEGGEYGYTF
TRBJ1-5,TRBV4-2,CASSQETARGNQPQHF
TRBJ1-1,TRBV6-5,CASSFNGQMNTEAFF
TRBJ2-6,TRBV5-1,CASSLRGDPGANVLTF
TRBJ1-2,TRBV9,CASSVLGKLSGYTF
TRBJ1-6,TRBV28,CASSTTGSDNSPLHF
TRBJ2-7,TRBV7-2,CASSSTGGGSEQYF
TRBJ1-6,TRBV5-1,CASSLTGTYNSPLHF
TRBJ1-1,TRBV24-1,CATRWKQTNTEAFF
TRBJ2-1,TRBV9,CASSARDRGRTEQFF
TRBJ2-1,TRBV5-6,CASSWGLAGGLNEQFF
TRBJ1-3,TRBV6-6,CATGGGAAGNTIYF
TRBJ2-4,TRBV4-3,CASSQGGQGVTDIQYF
TRBJ2-7,TRBV27,CASSASGTSGYEQYF
TRBJ2-2,TRBV11-3,CASSRGTGANTGELFF
TRBJ2-7,TRBV7-9,CASSLGQGFNEQYF
TRBJ2-1,TRBV21-1,CASSAYSGSLNEQFF
TRBJ1-2,TRBV29-1,CSVGRGSNYGYTF
TRBJ2-1,TRBV9,CASSFRTENNEQFF
TRBJ2-7,TRBV6-1,CASSDPRQGRYEQYF
TRBJ1-3,TRBV7-9,CASSPGSSSGNTIYF
TRBJ2-2,TRBV2,CASSTGGPSTGELFF
TRBJ1-2,TRBV28,CASKGMTGRNYGYTF
TRBJ2-7,TRBV7-2,CAVRGTSGSYEQYF
TRBJ2-3,TRBV4-3,CASSQRDTSTDTQYF
TRBJ1-2,TRBV9,CASSGQGGYTF
TRBJ1-4,TRBV5-1,CASSRDGLVNEKLFF
TRBJ2-5,TRBV6-5,CASSRQDQETQYF
TRBJ2-7,TRBV2,CASSPGAAPGHEQYF
TRBJ2-7,TRBV4-1,CASSQDLPLSYEQYF
TRBJ2-5,TRBV5-6,CASSSRDLPYQETQYF
TRBJ1-1,TRBV10-3,CAISESRQPNTEAFF